These T cell receptor beta chains were read from a single sample in a study of T cells after yellow fever vaccination. TCRdb re-derived calls from the 5' RACE reads in MiXCR, one entry per CDR3 protein. The sample includes fewer than 500,000 distinct CDR3 sequences, 18% seen only once; the top ten take roughly 19%. Sequenced material: PBMCs, taken before the yellow fever booster vaccination. The source of these receptors is a young man who received the YFV17D yellow fever vaccine. The CDR3 runs from the conserved cysteine through the conserved F or W. D genes are given only for firm matches. Expanded clones get a size class; other rows say once, few or many, or leave the size out.

D gene | J gene | clone size | V gene | CDR3 protein | CDR3 DNA
- | TRBJ2-3 | few | TRBV4-1 | CASSRGGLSTDTQYF | TGCGCCAGCAGCCGGGGGGGCCTAAGCACAGATACGCAGTATTTT
- | TRBJ2-7 | few | TRBV27 | CASSPTKGGYEQYF | TGTGCCAGCAGCCCCACTAAGGGGGGCTACGAGCAGTACTTC
TRBD1 | TRBJ2-6 | - | TRBV7-2 | CASSWDRRFSGANVLTF | TGTGCCAGCAGCTGGGACAGGAGATTCTCTGGGGCCAACGTCCTGACTTTC
- | TRBJ2-2 | - | TRBV29-1 | CSVEDAVTGELFF | TGCAGCGTTGAAGATGCGGTCACCGGGGAGCTGTTTTTT
- | TRBJ2-3 | few | TRBV5-1 | CASSEGIYSTDTQYF | TGCGCCAGCAGCGAGGGGATCTATAGCACAGATACGCAGTATTTT
- | TRBJ2-3 | few | TRBV10-2 | CASSEVDTQYF | TGCGCCAGCAGTGAGGTAGATACGCAGTATTTT
- | TRBJ1-1 | - | TRBV28 | CASTRDTAEAFF | TGTGCCAGCACCCGGGACACTGCTGAAGCTTTCTTT
TRBD1 | TRBJ1-2 | - | TRBV6-1 | CASRLWDSRALHYGYTF | TGTGCCAGCAGACTCTGGGACAGCCGAGCCCTGCACTATGGCTACACCTTC
- | TRBJ1-2 | - | TRBV5-5 | CASRLYELNYGYTF | TGTGCCAGCAGGCTGTATGAGTTGAACTATGGCTACACCTTC
- | TRBJ2-3 | few | TRBV27 | CASTRDGGPDRTQYF | TGTGCCAGCACCCGGGACGGGGGACCTGACAGAACGCAGTATTTT
TRBD2 | TRBJ2-2 | many | TRBV5-1 | CASNVGGTGTGELFF | TGCGCCAGCAACGTCGGGGGGACTGGCACCGGGGAGCTGTTTTTT
TRBD1 | TRBJ1-4 | few | TRBV12-3/TRBV12-4 | CASSPGPGGKLFF | TGTGCCAGCAGTCCAGGACCAGGGGGGAAACTGTTTTTT
- | TRBJ2-3 | - | TRBV20-1 | CSAKTDTQYF | TGCAGTGCAAAGACAGATACGCAGTATTTT
TRBD1 | TRBJ2-1 | few | TRBV12-3/TRBV12-4 | CASSDGQGVYEQFF | TGTGCCAGCAGTGACGGACAGGGAGTCTATGAGCAGTTCTTC
- | TRBJ2-1 | many | TRBV12-3/TRBV12-4 | CASAFRDGNEQFF | TGTGCCAGCGCATTCCGGGACGGCAATGAGCAGTTCTTC
- | TRBJ2-1 | - | TRBV7-2 | CASSLVGGSRGNEQFF | TGTGCCAGCAGCTTAGTGGGCGGCAGCCGGGGCAATGAGCAGTTCTTC
- | TRBJ2-3 | - | TRBV4-3 | CASSRARTPHTQYF | TGCGCCAGCAGCAGGGCCAGGACCCCACATACGCAGTATTTT
- | TRBJ1-1 | - | TRBV7-2 | CASSLDDKLTEAFF | TGTGCCAGCAGCTTAGATGACAAGCTCACTGAAGCTTTCTTT
- | TRBJ1-6 | - | TRBV3-1 | CASSQTGGAKSPLHF | TGTGCCAGCAGCCAGACGGGGGGGGCCAAGTCACCCCTCCACTTT
- | TRBJ1-1 | few | TRBV5-6 | CASSLWRTEAFF | TGTGCCAGCAGCTTGTGGCGGACTGAAGCTTTCTTT
- | TRBJ2-5 | few | TRBV25-1 | CASSTRRIQETQYF | TGTGCCAGCAGTACCAGACGTATTCAAGAGACCCAGTACTTC
TRBD1 | TRBJ1-1 | - | TRBV14 | CASSRTGALSTEAFF | TGTGCCAGCAGCCGCACAGGGGCGTTGAGCACTGAAGCTTTCTTT
- | TRBJ2-7 | - | TRBV5-1 | CAISEGSEQYF | TGCGCCATCAGTGAGGGGTCCGAGCAGTACTTC
- | TRBJ1-5 | - | TRBV20-1 | CSARARGAGQPQHF | TGCAGTGCTAGAGCTCGGGGGGCCGGTCAGCCCCAGCATTTT
- | TRBJ1-5 | few | TRBV15 | CATSPRYETPVGQPQHF | TGTGCCACCAGCCCCCGCTACGAGACCCCCGTGGGACAGCCCCAGCATTTT
TRBD1 | TRBJ2-5 | few | TRBV27 | CASSLFGGTAPQETQYF | TGTGCCAGCAGTTTGTTCGGTGGGACAGCGCCGCAAGAGACCCAGTACTTC
- | TRBJ2-7 | - | TRBV6-5 | CASSSPSRFATYEQYF | TGTGCCAGCAGTTCCCCCTCCAGATTTGCCACCTACGAGCAGTACTTC
- | TRBJ2-3 | - | TRBV7-9 | CASSLAFGTDTQYF | TGTGCCAGCAGCTTAGCGTTTGGTACAGATACGCAGTATTTT
TRBD2 | TRBJ2-7 | - | TRBV6-6 | CASSYFGTSGSYEQYF | TGTGCCAGCAGTTACTTCGGGACTAGCGGCTCCTACGAGCAGTACTTC
TRBD2 | TRBJ2-5 | few | TRBV20-1 | CSATGTKETQYF | TGCAGTGCGACCGGGACTAAAGAGACCCAGTACTTC
- | TRBJ1-2 | - | TRBV7-2 | CASSLVQGGGYTF | TGTGCCAGCAGCTTAGTACAGGGTGGGGGCTACACCTTC
- | TRBJ2-3 | - | TRBV7-2 | CASSSYGADTQYF | TGTGCCAGCAGCTCCTACGGGGCAGATACGCAGTATTTT
TRBD2 | TRBJ2-5 | - | TRBV6-2/TRBV6-3 | CASSRTGTSGGYQETQYF | TGTGCCAGCAGTAGGACCGGGACTAGCGGGGGTTACCAAGAGACCCAGTACTTC
- | TRBJ1-6 | few | TRBV27 | CASSLRQGWSPLHF | TGTGCCAGCAGTTTACGTCAGGGTTGGTCACCCCTCCACTTT
- | TRBJ2-1 | - | TRBV3-2 | CASSQDTVFQFF | TGTGCCAGCAGCCAAGATACAGTTTTCCAGTTCTTC
- | TRBJ1-2 | few | TRBV4-2 | CASKGGSGGYGYTF | TGTGCCAGCAAGGGGGGATCGGGCGGCTATGGCTACACCTTC
- | TRBJ1-2 | - | TRBV19 | CACGTTNYGYTF | TGTGCCTGCGGGACAACTAACTATGGCTACACCTTC
- | TRBJ2-1 | few | TRBV6-2/TRBV6-3 | CAGGDSYNEQFF | TGTGCCGGGGGCGACTCCTACAATGAGCAGTTCTTC
- | TRBJ2-7 | few | TRBV9 | CASSVGAGNEQYF | TGTGCCAGCAGCGTTGGGGCCGGGAACGAGCAGTACTTC
- | TRBJ2-3 | few | TRBV7-8 | CASSSQSTSTDTQYF | TGTGCCAGCAGCTCCCAGTCTACCTCCACAGATACGCAGTATTTT
TRBD2 | TRBJ2-1 | few | TRBV4-1 | CASSQVRRGVGNEQFF | TGCGCCAGCAGCCAAGTTCGGCGGGGGGTAGGTAATGAGCAGTTCTTC
- | TRBJ1-5 | few | TRBV20-1 | CSARGPNNQPQHF | TGCAGTGCTAGGGGCCCAAACAATCAGCCCCAGCATTTT
- | TRBJ1-2 | - | TRBV20-1 | CSARNMGRGNYGYTF | TGCAGTGCTAGAAACATGGGGCGGGGTAACTATGGCTACACCTTC
TRBD2 | TRBJ2-3 | - | TRBV10-3 | CAISDGTNTDTQYF | TGTGCCATCAGTGACGGGACTAACACAGATACGCAGTATTTT
TRBD2 | TRBJ2-5 | few | TRBV18 | CASSRGTSGSSEETQYF | TGTGCCAGCTCAAGGGGGACTAGCGGGTCCTCAGAAGAGACCCAGTACTTC
TRBD2 | TRBJ2-5 | few | TRBV20-1 | CSARIAGLQETQYF | TGCAGTGCTAGAATAGCGGGACTACAAGAGACCCAGTACTTC
TRBD2 | TRBJ2-3 | - | TRBV11-2 | CASSLDGLAEATDTQYF | TGTGCCAGCAGCTTAGATGGACTAGCGGAGGCCACAGATACGCAGTATTTT
- | TRBJ2-3 | few | TRBV7-9 | CASSSRGVDTQYF | TGTGCCAGCAGCTCTCGCGGCGTAGATACGCAGTATTTT
TRBD1 | TRBJ1-2 | many | TRBV18 | CASFSTGDGDYGYTF | TGTGCCAGCTTTTCGACAGGGGACGGCGACTATGGCTACACCTTC
- | TRBJ1-1 | - | TRBV28 | CAIIRGGEYTEAFF | TGTGCCATCATCAGGGGAGGGGAATATACTGAAGCTTTCTTT
- | TRBJ2-5 | - | TRBV4-1 | CASSQESGVGFGVETQYF | TGCGCCAGCAGCCAAGAATCCGGGGTCGGCTTTGGTGTGGAGACCCAGTACTTC
TRBD1 | TRBJ2-5 | once | TRBV6-5 | CASSQWTGGKETQYF | TGTGCCAGCAGCCAGTGGACAGGGGGCAAAGAGACCCAGTACTTC
- | TRBJ1-5 | - | TRBV21-1 | CASSKVTQSNQPQHF | TGTGCCAGCAGCAAAGTGACGCAAAGCAATCAGCCCCAGCATTTT
- | TRBJ1-5 | many | TRBV15 | CATPKFQPQHF | TGTGCCACCCCAAAGTTTCAGCCCCAGCATTTT